Sequencing of this T cell receptor beta chain was carried out in a study of blood T cell repertoires in COVID-19. As for the study in general: The United States, Italy and Spain were the sources of the acute and convalescent COVID-19 samples.

Clones were sequenced by immunoSEQ multiplex PCR, and TCRdb holds only the in-frame ones, with some missing. The sample holds about 200,000 clones, just under 90% seen once. Trimming cost V 5 bases and J 5 bases, with 12 bases left between them. Germline V gives CDR1 MNHEY, CDR2 SVGAGI. The CDR3 loop spans 13 amino acids. This clonotype originated in a young woman with acute COVID-19. This chain joins TRBV6-5 and TRBJ2-5; no clear D. The specimen sequenced was PBMCs or T cells enriched from blood (not recorded which). CDR3 region: CASSRGKWETQYF. The CDR3, as DNA: TGTGCCAGCAGTAGAGGAAAATGGGAGACCCAGTACTTC.